Below, 32 T cell receptor beta chains from the same sample are listed, as sequenced in a study of neoadjuvant anti-PD-1 for oral cavity cancer. Method: immunoSEQ multiplex PCR; TCRdb's copy keeps in-frame clones and lacks some. The table has about 15,000 clones, around two thirds seen once; the top ten hold 2.8%. The sample in question was PBMCs, obtained before nivolumab (anti-PD-1) treatment. Source of these receptors: a person aged 35-80 years with oral cavity squamous cell carcinoma.

V is TRBV7-2 and J is TRBJ1-2, with D perhaps TRBD1 (5 bases). The V gene's germline CDR1 is SGHTA and CDR2 FQGNSA. CDR3 length equals 13 residues. Trimming removed 5 bases from V and 2 bases from J, with 9 bases in between. Here the CDR3 reads CASSQTANYGYTF. The DNA for the CDR3 is TGTGCCAGCAGCCAGACAGCGAACTATGGCTACACCTTC.

This chain joins TRBV14 and TRBJ2-7; TRBD1 matches 11 bases. The CDR3 is 14 residues long. Germline CDR1 and CDR2: SGHDN and FVKESK. The J segment lost 6 bases and the V segment lost 0 bases, leaving 1 base of the junction unmatched. The CDR3 sequence is CASSQEDRGREQYF. For the CDR3, the DNA is TGTGCCAGCAGCCAAGAGGACAGGGGGCGCGAGCAGTACTTC. Variable domain in full (rest from reference TRBV14 and TRBJ2-7): EAGVTQFPSHSVIEKGQTVTLRCDPISGHDNLYWYRRVMGKEIKFLLHFVKESKQDESGMPNNRFLAERTGGTYSTLKVQPAELEDSGVYFCASSQEDRGREQYFGPGTRLTVT.

The chain is built from TRBV7-9 and TRBJ1-1; D unclear. This CDR3 region has 13 residues. V was trimmed by 7 bases and J by 4 bases, leaving 13 bases between them. Germline V lookup: CDR1 SEHNR, CDR2 FQNEAQ (reference sequence). CDR3 DNA sequence: TGTGCCAGCACCCCGATACAAGGCACTGAAGCTTTCTTT. Translation gives CASTPIQGTEAFF.

This sequence joins TRBV7-8 and TRBJ1-3; D remains unclear. CDR3 size: 16 residues. Trimming shortened V by 1 base and J by 1 base, and 11 bases separated the two germline ends. The germline gives CDR1 SGHVS, CDR2 FQNEAQ. CDR3 residues: CASSLEILNSGNTIYF. CDR3 DNA: TGTGCCAGCAGCTTAGAAATACTGAATTCTGGAAACACCATATATTTT.

The chain employs TRBV5-1 and TRBJ2-2, with TRBD2 matching 11 bases. The germline V gene encodes CDR1 SGHRS and CDR2 YFSETQ. V trimming: 4 bases; J trimming: 7 bases; junction bases outside the gene matches: 6. The CDR3 is 15 amino acids. CDR3 residues: CASSTSGSDGGELFF. Here the CDR3 DNA reads TGCGCCAGCAGCACTAGCGGGAGTGATGGCGGGGAGCTGTTTTTT. Looking up the rest from reference TRBV5-1 and TRBJ2-2 gives the full variable domain: KAGVTQTPRYLIKTRGQQVTLSCSPISGHRSVSWYQQTPGQGLQFLFEYFSETQRNKGNFPGRFSGRQFSNSRSEMNVSTLELGDSALYLCASSTSGSDGGELFFGEGSRLTVL.

Regarding this clone: The junction shows a germline mismatch at one end, possibly a read error. The V gene is TRBV7-7, the J gene TRBJ2-3; D assignment may be TRBD1 or TRBD2 (5 bases each). The germline gives CDR1 SSHAT, CDR2 FNYEAQ (reference sequence). The CDR3 totals 15 residues. CDR3 coding DNA: TGTGCTAGCAGCTTAGAAGGGGACCCTCGAGATACGCAGTATTTT. Protein product: CASSLEGDPRDTQYF.

This sequence joins TRBV11-2 and TRBJ1-2; D unresolved. CDR1 is SGHAT and CDR2 is FQNNGV in the germline V gene. The CDR3 length is 15 residues. Trimming took 4 bases from V and 4 from J, leaving 16 bases between them. CDR3 nucleotides: TGTGCCAGCAGCTCCCGACGGCGGACCTCCTATGGCTACACCTTC. This sequence encodes CASSSRRRTSYGYTF.

The rearrangement joins TRBV2 to TRBJ2-2; weak D call: TRBD1 (5 bases). CDR1 is SNHLY and CDR2 is FYNNEI in the germline V gene. V lost 4 bases and J 0 bases, leaving 12 bases between the germline ends. CDR3 length: 16 amino acids. The CDR3 bases are TGTGCCAGCAGTGTAAACAGGCCAGCGAACACCGGGGAGCTGTTTTTT. Encoded protein: CASSVNRPANTGELFF.

The chain employs TRBV11-2 and TRBJ2-2, with D uncertain. The ends were cut back, 2 bases at V and 1 base at J, with 2 bases in the middle. This CDR3 region has 13 residues. Germline lookup yields CDR1 SGHAT and CDR2 FQNNGV. The CDR3 loop is CASSLQNTGELFF. CDR3 coding DNA: TGTGCCAGCAGCTTACAGAACACCGGGGAGCTGTTTTTT.

The chain links TRBV6-1 to TRBJ2-3; 14 nucleotides align to TRBD2. V dropped 1 base and J dropped 4; count of bases not matched to a gene: 7. Germline V gene lookup returns CDR1 MNHNS and CDR2 SASEGT. CDR3 length: 18 residues. The CDR3, as DNA: TGTGCCAGCAGTGAAGGCGGGACTAGCGGGAGTCGGTCAGATACGCAGTATTTT. Residues: CASSEGGTSGSRSDTQYF.

This chain connects TRBV19 to TRBJ2-3; D is undetermined. Looked up from germline, CDR1 is LNHDA and CDR2 is SQIVND (reference sequence). V was pared by 3 bases and J by 5 bases, with 6 bases between. CDR3 length: 12 amino acids. The CDR3 spells CASSIVGDTQYF. The CDR3 region has the DNA TGTGCCAGTAGTATTGTAGGAGATACGCAGTATTTT.

The V gene is TRBV6-6, the J gene TRBJ2-7, with TRBD2 matching 11 bases. The CDR3 sequence is 16 residues long. Germline CDR1 is MNHNY and CDR2 is SVGAGI (reference sequence). V trimming: 5 bases; J trimming: 4 bases; junction bases outside the gene matches: 10. In DNA form, the CDR3 reads TGTGCCAGCAGTCACACGACTAGCGGGGTCGTTTACGAGCAGTACTTC. Its translation: CASSHTTSGVVYEQYF.

J is TRBJ2-1 and V is TRBV29-1, with 8 bases matching TRBD2. With V trimmed by 5 bases and J by 3 bases, 6 bases remained unmatched. The germline CDR1 and CDR2 sequences are SQVTM and ANQGSEA. This CDR3 comprises 14 residues. The CDR3 loop reads CSVRPAGVYNEQFF. CDR3 coding DNA: TGCAGCGTTCGCCCAGCGGGAGTCTACAATGAGCAGTTCTTC.

The J gene is TRBJ2-7, the V gene TRBV5-1; 8 nucleotides align to TRBD1. CDR1 and CDR2 (germline): SGHRS, YFSETQ. The V gene end was trimmed by 0 bases and the J gene end by 4 bases; junction bases not matched to a gene: 3. The CDR3 runs to 14 residues. The CDR3 reads CASSLVQGVYEQYF. CDR3 DNA: TGCGCCAGCAGCTTGGTACAGGGGGTATACGAGCAGTACTTC. The full variable domain, with the rest looked up from reference TRBV5-1 and TRBJ2-7, is KAGVTQTPRYLIKTRGQQVTLSCSPISGHRSVSWYQQTPGQGLQFLFEYFSETQRNKGNFPGRFSGRQFSNSRSEMNVSTLELGDSALYLCASSLVQGVYEQYFGPGTRLTVT.

In this sample, this clone turned up a few times. This chain connects TRBV19 to TRBJ1-2, with D uncertain. V dropped 10 bases and J dropped 0 bases, with 18 bases sitting between them. The CDR3 sequence is 15 residues long. Germline V gene data show CDR1 as LNHDA and CDR2 as SQIVND (reference sequence). The CDR3 nucleotides are TGTGCCACCACCCCGGGCCCCGGGTCTAACTATGGCTACACCTTC. It translates to CATTPGPGSNYGYTF.

The chain uses TRBV15 and TRBJ2-1; D may be TRBD1 (5 bases). V was cut by 3 bases and J by 4 bases, with 16 bases left in between. This CDR3 is 16 amino acids long. Germline CDR1 reads LNHNV; CDR2 reads YYDKDF (reference sequence). The CDR3 DNA follows: TGTGCCACCAGCAGTGATACAGGACGTAGGTACAATGAGCAGTTCTTC. It yields the protein CATSSDTGRRYNEQFF.

In this sample, this clone turned up a few times. V is TRBV19 and J is TRBJ2-7; 7 bases match TRBD1. Germline trimming cut 4 bases from V and 3 bases from J; bases unmatched to any gene: 3. CDR1 is LNHDA and CDR2 is SQIVND in the germline V gene (reference sequence). The CDR3 is 13 amino acids. The CDR3 protein is CASSNTGVYEQYF. The CDR3 DNA reads TGTGCCAGTAGTAACACAGGGGTCTACGAGCAGTACTTC.

The rearrangement joins TRBV2 to TRBJ2-2; 10 bases agree with TRBD1. V dropped 8 bases and J dropped 5; count of bases not matched to a gene: 2. This CDR3 comprises 13 residues. Germline CDR1 is SNHLY and CDR2 is FYNNEI. DNA for the CDR3: TGTGCCAGCGGGACAGGGGTTACCGGGGAGCTGTTTTTT. Its translation is CASGTGVTGELFF.

The V and J genes are TRBV5-1 and TRBJ2-1; TRBD1 is a possible D gene (6 bases). Trimming pared 0 bases from V and 2 bases from J, leaving 9 bases between. The CDR3 covers 15 residues. The germline gives CDR1 SGHRS, CDR2 YFSETQ. The CDR3 region is CASSLESGAYNEQFF. DNA for the CDR3: TGCGCCAGCAGCTTGGAGTCAGGGGCCTACAATGAGCAGTTCTTC. Looking up the rest from reference TRBV5-1 and TRBJ2-1 gives the full variable domain: KAGVTQTPRYLIKTRGQQVTLSCSPISGHRSVSWYQQTPGQGLQFLFEYFSETQRNKGNFPGRFSGRQFSNSRSEMNVSTLELGDSALYLCASSLESGAYNEQFFGPGTRLTVL.

The chain joins TRBV27 to TRBJ2-7, with a tentative D call TRBD1 (7 bases). The CDR3 is 15 amino acids. V was pared by 2 bases and J by 3 bases, with 14 bases between. Germline V gene lookup returns CDR1 MNHEY and CDR2 SMNVEV (reference sequence). CDR3 nucleotide sequence: TGTGCCAGCAGTTTAGGACAGGCGGGAATCTACGAGCAGTACTTC. Its protein product is CASSLGQAGIYEQYF.

V usage is TRBV6-1 and J usage is TRBJ2-7; a possible D gene is TRBD1 (5 bases). Germline V lookup: CDR1 MNHNS, CDR2 SASEGT. The V gene lost 8 bases and the J gene lost 0 bases, with 14 bases spanning the gap. There are 14 residues in the CDR3. The CDR3: CASRDRYGSYEQYF. CDR3 nucleotides: TGTGCCAGCCGCGACAGATACGGCTCCTACGAGCAGTACTTC.

The rearrangement uses TRBV6-1 and TRBJ2-3; TRBD2 is a possible D gene (5 bases). The CDR3 has 14 residues. V lost 7 bases and J lost 2, with 13 bases in between. Germline V lookup: CDR1 MNHNS, CDR2 SASEGT. The DNA of the CDR3 is TGTGCCAGCATCGTCCTAGCCAACACAGATACGCAGTATTTT. It yields the protein CASIVLANTDTQYF.

The chain has TRBV11-3 and TRBJ2-1; D call uncertain. Germline CDR1 SGHNT, CDR2 YENEEA. Trimming removed 2 bases from V and 9 bases from J, with 8 bases in between. This CDR3 region has 12 residues. The CDR3 reads CASSLKVGEQFF. The DNA for the CDR3 is TGTGCCAGCAGCTTAAAAGTGGGTGAGCAGTTCTTC.

The genes are TRBV29-1 and TRBJ2-5, with TRBD2 identical over 9 bases. V lost 5 bases to trimming and J lost 5 bases; unmatched junction nucleotides: 9. Germline V gives CDR1 SQVTM, CDR2 ANQGSEA. The length of the CDR3 is 14 residues. CDR3 in amino acids: CSVTPLAGMETQYF. Here the CDR3 DNA reads TGCAGCGTTACCCCGCTAGCGGGAATGGAGACCCAGTACTTC.

V and J are TRBV30 and TRBJ2-7; D gene ambiguous. V lost 0 bases and J 2 bases, leaving 8 bases between the germline ends. This CDR3 is 13 amino acids long. Looked up from germline, CDR1 is GTSNPN and CDR2 is SVGIG (reference sequence). The DNA for the CDR3 is TGTGCCTGGAGTGTGGACCAGACCTACGAGCAGTACTTC. Amino acid sequence: CAWSVDQTYEQYF.

The count of this clone is one. The chain employs TRBV19 and TRBJ2-6, with D perhaps matching TRBD1 (5 bases). V was clipped by 7 bases and J by 2 bases, with 12 bases between them. Per germline, CDR1 LNHDA and CDR2 SQIVND (reference sequence). The CDR3 length is 15 residues. The CDR3 protein is CASNLQGTGANVLTF. The CDR3 DNA reads TGTGCCAGTAACCTCCAGGGTACTGGGGCCAACGTCCTGACTTTC. Using reference TRBV19 and TRBJ2-6 for the parts outside the CDR3, the full variable domain is DGGITQSPKYLFRKEGQNVTLSCEQNLNHDAMYWYRQDPGQGLRLIYYSQIVNDFQKGDIAEGYSVSREKKESFPLTVTSAQKNPTAFYLCASNLQGTGANVLTFGAGSRLTVL.

This chain connects TRBV10-3 to TRBJ1-1; D remains ambiguous. V lost 3 bases and J 8 bases, leaving 13 bases between the germline ends. CDR3 length: 13 amino acids. Germline V CDR1 and CDR2: ENHRY, SYGVKD. CDR3 loop: CAISDGSRLEAFF. CDR3 in DNA: TGTGCCATCAGTGACGGGTCCCGCTTGGAAGCTTTCTTT.

This clone was detected only once. This chain joins TRBV11-2 and TRBJ2-7; D is ambiguous. The CDR3 has 16 amino acids. V lost 1 base and J lost 3, with 16 bases in between. Germline CDR1 is SGHAT and CDR2 is FQNNGV. This chain's CDR3 is CASSLGVTQSFYEQYF. CDR3 in DNA: TGTGCCAGCAGCTTAGGAGTTACGCAGTCTTTCTACGAGCAGTACTTC.

This sequence joins TRBV10-1 and TRBJ2-7; D not certain. Germline CDR1 reads WNHNN; CDR2 reads SYGVQD (reference sequence). V was trimmed by 0 bases and J by 1 base, leaving 7 bases between them. The CDR3 spans 14 residues. CDR3 DNA: TGCGCCAGCAGTGAGTCCGGCAGATCCTACGAGCAGTACTTC. Protein sequence: CASSESGRSYEQYF.

V and J are TRBV6-5 and TRBJ1-1; possibly TRBD1 for D (5 bases). Germline V gene sequence: CDR1 MNHEY, CDR2 SVGAGI. This CDR3 is built from 13 residues. Between the trimmed V and J ends, which lost 5 bases and 1 base, there was a span of 8 bases. The CDR3 spells CASSRQRNTEAFF. Written as DNA, the CDR3 is TGTGCCAGCAGTAGACAGCGGAACACTGAAGCTTTCTTT.

This clone was found a few times. The chain employs TRBV30 and TRBJ2-1; 10 bases are shared with TRBD2. V lost 7 bases to trimming and J lost 5 bases; unmatched junction nucleotides: 14. The CDR3 spans 16 residues. Germline lookup yields CDR1 GTSNPN and CDR2 SVGIG (reference sequence). CDR3 DNA: TGTGCCTCCAGGGGGGTACGGACTAGCGGACACAATGAGCAGTTCTTC. This gives the protein CASRGVRTSGHNEQFF.

The chain recombines TRBV7-3 with TRBJ1-5; D call uncertain. Per germline, CDR1 SGHTA and CDR2 FQGTGA. The CDR3 length is 13 residues. Deletions cut 0 bases from V and 7 bases from J, with 7 bases between. The CDR3 loop reads CASSLTVAQPQHF. In DNA, the CDR3 is TGTGCCAGCAGCTTAACGGTGGCCCAGCCCCAGCATTTT.